The rows below give T cell receptor beta chains drawn from one sample of a study of T cell responses to AZD1222 COVID-19 vaccine. Only in-frame clones appear in the TCRdb table, and some are missing; sequencing was by immunoSEQ multiplex PCR. Altogether 30,000 to 35,000 clones are present, about four fifths being singletons, with the ten largest covering roughly 4%. The sequencing here drew on peripheral blood, taken 28 days after the second AZD1222 dose. The receptors shown here come from an adult who received the AZD1222 COVID-19 vaccine. The CDR3 runs from the conserved cysteine through the conserved F or W. A D gene is named only where the DNA matches it firmly. Size is stated for part of the rows, as once, few or many counts, or as a class when the clone is expanded.

J gene: TRBJ1-1; D gene: .; V gene: TRBV7-2; clone size: .; CDR3 DNA: TGTGCCAGCAGCTTAGATTTCAGCCCTAAAGCTTTCTTT; CDR3 protein: CASSLDFSPKAFF
J gene: TRBJ1-5; D gene: .; V gene: TRBV27; clone size: once; CDR3 DNA: TGTGCCAGCAGTTTGCAGGGAGCAAATCAGCCCCAGCATTTT; CDR3 protein: CASSLQGANQPQHF
J gene: TRBJ2-5; D gene: .; V gene: TRBV7-3; clone size: .; CDR3 DNA: TGTGCCAGCAGCTATCGATCAGGGCAAGAGACCCAGTACTTC; CDR3 protein: CASSYRSGQETQYF
J gene: TRBJ1-3; D gene: .; V gene: TRBV6-5; clone size: .; CDR3 DNA: TGTGCCAGCAGTTATTCCGGACAGCTCTCTGGAAACACCATATATTTT; CDR3 protein: CASSYSGQLSGNTIYF
J gene: TRBJ2-3; D gene: .; V gene: TRBV1; clone size: .; CDR3 DNA: TGCACCAGCAGCCAAGAATTCGTTGGCTCAGATACGCAGTATTTT; CDR3 protein: CTSSQEFVGSDTQYF
J gene: TRBJ2-7; D gene: TRBD1; V gene: TRBV19; clone size: .; CDR3 DNA: TGTGCCAGTAGTGTGACAGGGGGGACCTCCTACGAGCAGTACTTC; CDR3 protein: CASSVTGGTSYEQYF
J gene: TRBJ2-7; D gene: .; V gene: TRBV6-5; clone size: .; CDR3 DNA: TGTGCCAGCAGTTACTCGAGTCGGGCAGATAACTACGAGCAGTACTTC; CDR3 protein: CASSYSSRADNYEQYF
J gene: TRBJ2-1; D gene: TRBD2; V gene: TRBV6-2/TRBV6-3; clone size: .; CDR3 DNA: TGTGCCAGCAGTTTCCCTGGACTAGCGGGAACGGCTGAGCAGTTCTTC; CDR3 protein: CASSFPGLAGTAEQFF
J gene: TRBJ1-6; D gene: .; V gene: TRBV5-1; clone size: .; CDR3 DNA: TGCGCCAGCAGCTCCCTAGTGGGGGAATCACCCCTCCACTTT; CDR3 protein: CASSSLVGESPLHF
J gene: TRBJ1-2; D gene: .; V gene: TRBV20-1; clone size: .; CDR3 DNA: TGCAGTGCTAGTGGTTTTGAACAAACTAACTATGGCTACACCTTC; CDR3 protein: CSASGFEQTNYGYTF
J gene: TRBJ2-1; D gene: TRBD2; V gene: TRBV30; clone size: .; CDR3 DNA: TGTGCCTGGAGGGCTAGCGGGAGTTACAATGAGCAGTTCTTC; CDR3 protein: CAWRASGSYNEQFF
J gene: TRBJ1-5; D gene: TRBD1; V gene: TRBV6-6; clone size: .; CDR3 DNA: TGTGCCAGCAGTCGCCGGGCCGGGACAGGGGGATATAGCAATCAGCCCCAGCATTTT; CDR3 protein: CASSRRAGTGGYSNQPQHF
J gene: TRBJ1-1; D gene: .; V gene: TRBV10-2; clone size: .; CDR3 DNA: TGCGCCAGCAGGACCGGGACGGTGAACACTGAAGCTTTCTTT; CDR3 protein: CASRTGTVNTEAFF
J gene: TRBJ2-5; D gene: .; V gene: TRBV5-1; clone size: .; CDR3 DNA: TGCGCCAGCAGCTTGGCAGGGCGAGGAGAGACCCAGTACTTC; CDR3 protein: CASSLAGRGETQYF
J gene: TRBJ2-1; D gene: TRBD1; V gene: TRBV29-1; clone size: .; CDR3 DNA: TGCAGCGTTTCAGGGGGTGGTAATGAGCAGTTCTTC; CDR3 protein: CSVSGGGNEQFF
J gene: TRBJ2-1; D gene: .; V gene: TRBV7-9; clone size: .; CDR3 DNA: TGTGCCAGCAGCTTAGACAGGGATACGAATGAGCAGTTCTTC; CDR3 protein: CASSLDRDTNEQFF
J gene: TRBJ1-6; D gene: .; V gene: TRBV7-3; clone size: .; CDR3 DNA: TGTGCCAGCAGCACATCAGGGGTTGGTTCACCCCTCCACTTT; CDR3 protein: CASSTSGVGSPLHF
J gene: TRBJ1-1; D gene: TRBD1; V gene: TRBV7-9; clone size: .; CDR3 DNA: TGTGCCAGCAGCTCGGACAGGTGGAGGTCTGAAGCTTTCTTT; CDR3 protein: CASSSDRWRSEAFF
J gene: TRBJ2-3; D gene: .; V gene: TRBV19; clone size: .; CDR3 DNA: TGTGCCAGTAGGGACCCACCCGGCGTCAGCACAGATACGCAGTATTTT; CDR3 protein: CASRDPPGVSTDTQYF
J gene: TRBJ1-1; D gene: .; V gene: TRBV2; clone size: .; CDR3 DNA: TGTGCCAGCAGGGGGATTTACACTGAAGCTTTCTTT; CDR3 protein: CASRGIYTEAFF
J gene: TRBJ1-1; D gene: .; V gene: TRBV27; clone size: .; CDR3 DNA: TGTGCCAGCAGGGCCAGGGGTGGTGAAGCTTTCTTT; CDR3 protein: CASRARGGEAFF
J gene: TRBJ1-3; D gene: .; V gene: TRBV4-3; clone size: .; CDR3 DNA: TGCGCCAGCAGCCAAGATCTGGTGGTAGGGGCCGGAAACACCATATATTTT; CDR3 protein: CASSQDLVVGAGNTIYF
J gene: TRBJ1-6; D gene: .; V gene: TRBV6-6; clone size: .; CDR3 DNA: TGTGCCAGCAGTTACTCGGGGGACGAGAATTCACCCCTCCACTTT; CDR3 protein: CASSYSGDENSPLHF
J gene: TRBJ2-5; D gene: .; V gene: TRBV7-6; clone size: .; CDR3 DNA: TGTGCCAGCAGCCCGCTTGTCGGAGGGACGGAGACCCAGTACTTC; CDR3 protein: CASSPLVGGTETQYF
J gene: TRBJ1-1; D gene: .; V gene: TRBV4-3; clone size: .; CDR3 DNA: TGCGCCAGCAGCCCCACAGAGAACACTGAAGCTTTCTTT; CDR3 protein: CASSPTENTEAFF
J gene: TRBJ2-2; D gene: .; V gene: TRBV7-3; clone size: .; CDR3 DNA: TGTGCCAGCAGCTTAACGGACTTGAACACCGGGGAGCTGTTTTTT; CDR3 protein: CASSLTDLNTGELFF
J gene: TRBJ1-3; D gene: .; V gene: TRBV5-1; clone size: .; CDR3 DNA: TGCGCCAGCAGCTTGGATGCCGGCTCCGTGGGGACCATATATTTT; CDR3 protein: CASSLDAGSVGTIYF
J gene: TRBJ2-1; D gene: TRBD1; V gene: TRBV6-5; clone size: .; CDR3 DNA: TGTGCCAGCAGTTGGGGACAGGGGGCGGCGAGCAATGAGCAGTTCTTC; CDR3 protein: CASSWGQGAASNEQFF
J gene: TRBJ2-7; D gene: .; V gene: TRBV11-2; clone size: few; CDR3 DNA: TGTGCCAGCAGCTTAGATGTTGGGGCAGTAAAGGCCTACGAGCAGTACTTC; CDR3 protein: CASSLDVGAVKAYEQYF
J gene: TRBJ2-5; D gene: .; V gene: TRBV12-3/TRBV12-4; clone size: .; CDR3 DNA: TGTGCCAGCAGTTTAAGAGAGACCCAGTACTTC; CDR3 protein: CASSLRETQYF
J gene: TRBJ1-1; D gene: .; V gene: TRBV7-2; clone size: .; CDR3 DNA: TGTGCCAGCAGCGCAACGGGGGGCGATTGGACTGAAGCTTTCTTT; CDR3 protein: CASSATGGDWTEAFF
J gene: TRBJ2-3; D gene: TRBD2; V gene: TRBV7-2; clone size: .; CDR3 DNA: TGTGCCAGCAGCTCCACGGGACTAAACACAGATACGCAGTATTTT; CDR3 protein: CASSSTGLNTDTQYF
J gene: TRBJ1-4; D gene: TRBD1; V gene: TRBV6-5; clone size: few; CDR3 DNA: TGTGCCAGCAGTTACTCTTCGTCAGGGGGCTTTGAAAAACTGTTTTTT; CDR3 protein: CASSYSSSGGFEKLFF
J gene: TRBJ2-5; D gene: .; V gene: TRBV5-1; clone size: once; CDR3 DNA: TGCGCCAGCAGCTTGGAGGGGGACCAGTACTTC; CDR3 protein: CASSLEGDQYF
J gene: TRBJ2-5; D gene: TRBD1; V gene: TRBV5-1; clone size: .; CDR3 DNA: TGCGCCAGCAGATTGTGGACAGGGCTCCTCCAAGAGACCCAGTACTTC; CDR3 protein: CASRLWTGLLQETQYF
J gene: TRBJ2-3; D gene: TRBD1; V gene: TRBV4-1; clone size: .; CDR3 DNA: TGCGCCAGCAGCCAAGATCGAACGAACAGGGGGCCAGATACGCAGTATTTT; CDR3 protein: CASSQDRTNRGPDTQYF
J gene: TRBJ1-2; D gene: TRBD1; V gene: TRBV14; clone size: once; CDR3 DNA: TGTGCCAGCAGCCGGGACAGTCACTATGGCTACACCTTC; CDR3 protein: CASSRDSHYGYTF
J gene: TRBJ2-7; D gene: .; V gene: TRBV19; clone size: .; CDR3 DNA: TGTGCCAGTAGTATGAGACTAGGGATTTACGAGCAGTACTTC; CDR3 protein: CASSMRLGIYEQYF
J gene: TRBJ2-4; D gene: TRBD1; V gene: TRBV2; clone size: .; CDR3 DNA: TGTGCCACCTTTGTGGACAGGGGAGCCAAAAACATTCAGTACTTC; CDR3 protein: CATFVDRGAKNIQYF
J gene: TRBJ1-1; D gene: .; V gene: TRBV12-5; clone size: .; CDR3 DNA: TGTGCTAGTGGTTTAAAGGGGAACACTGAAGCTTTCTTT; CDR3 protein: CASGLKGNTEAFF
J gene: TRBJ1-1; D gene: .; V gene: TRBV7-9; clone size: .; CDR3 DNA: TGTGCCAGCAGTTCCGAAGGGGGCACTGAAGCTTTCTTT; CDR3 protein: CASSSEGGTEAFF
J gene: TRBJ2-3; D gene: TRBD2; V gene: TRBV24-1; clone size: few; CDR3 DNA: TGTGCCACCAGTGGGAGAGCGGGGGCCACTTATACGCAGTATTTT; CDR3 protein: CATSGRAGATYTQYF